The entry below describes one T cell receptor (beta chain). Its antigen is unidentified. These data originate in a study of response to subunit inactivated influenza vaccine. Study conclusions and caveats: The authors offered the suggestion that each seasonal influenza vaccination recruits few new T cells.

Germline V gives CDR1 MNHNS, CDR2 SASEGT. The CDR3 has 13 amino acids. Trimming removed 5 bases from V and 8 bases from J; junction bases left unmatched: 8. TCRdb re-called the RT-PCR reads through MiXCR, storing one row per CDR3 protein. Of around 570,000 distinct CDR3 sequences in the sample, roughly 12% were seen once. These records were also assigned to another study, of T cells expressing NK-cell markers. From that report: Libraries used 5'RACE template switching adding universal primer site and UMIs.

The receptor's source is a man aged 50 to 59 who received an inactivated influenza vaccine. This specimen was PBMCs from blood, taken on the day of vaccination. J is TRBJ1-2 and V is TRBV6-1; 7 bases fit TRBD1. CDR3 sequence reads: CASSRQGRGGYTF. In DNA, the CDR3 is TGTGCCAGCAGTCGACAGGGCCGAGGGGGCTACACCTTC.